This entry lists 28 T cell receptor beta chains sequenced from one sample in a study of cytomegalovirus exposure and HLA in healthy donors. The method was immunoSEQ multiplex PCR; TCRdb's version includes in-frame clones alone and lacks a portion of them. The sample lists 100,000 to 150,000 clones; more than 70% were seen once. Sequencing input: PBMCs. These receptor sequences come from a man in his late teens or twenties in good health and CMV-seronegative.

The rearrangement links TRBV5-4 to TRBJ1-2; D is ambiguous. The CDR3 contains 13 residues. The germline V and J ends were trimmed by 0 bases and 6 bases, with 9 bases remaining between them. Germline CDR1 is SGHNT and CDR2 is YYREEE (reference sequence). The CDR3 DNA sequence: TGTGCCAGCAGCTTGGAATCCGGGAATGGCTACACCTTC. Its translation: CASSLESGNGYTF. Based on the CDR3 plus reference TRBV5-4 and TRBJ1-2, the full variable domain is ETGVTQSPTHLIKTRGQQVTLRCSSQSGHNTVSWYQQALGQGPQFIFQYYREEENGRGNFPPRFSGLQFPNYSSELNVNALELDDSALYLCASSLESGNGYTFGSGTRLTVV.

The chain is built from TRBV4-1 and TRBJ2-7; D perhaps matches TRBD2 (6 bases). V shed 3 bases and J shed 2 bases, with 11 bases lying between them. Per the germline V gene, CDR1 is MGHRA and CDR2 is YSYEKL. CDR3 length: 14 amino acids. CDR3 region: CASSQGDSAYEQYF. CDR3 DNA sequence: TGCGCCAGCAGCCAGGGGGACTCAGCCTACGAGCAGTACTTC.

The chain combines TRBV2 with TRBJ1-2; D remains ambiguous. CDR1 and CDR2 (germline): SNHLY, FYNNEI. V was shortened by 3 bases and J by 2 bases, with 10 bases between the two germline ends. The CDR3 is 14 residues long. The DNA of the CDR3 is TGTGCCAGCAGTGATAGTGGGCTCAACTATGGCTACACCTTC. As protein: CASSDSGLNYGYTF.

J is TRBJ1-4 and V is TRBV7-2, with a weak D call TRBD1 (6 bases). Trimming shortened V by 1 base and J by 8 bases, and 23 bases separated the two germline ends. Germline CDR1 and CDR2: SGHTA and FQGNSA. The CDR3 sequence is 18 residues long. The CDR3 nucleotides read TGTGCCAGCAGCTTAGGCAGGGGAACGTTTGATGGAAGGGAAAAACTGTTTTTT. Translation gives CASSLGRGTFDGREKLFF.

This clone showed up just a few times. The gene calls are TRBV7-7 and TRBJ2-7; weak D call: TRBD1 (5 bases). The CDR3 runs to 13 residues. Trimming removed 2 bases from V and 3 bases from J, with 8 bases in between. CDR1 SSHAT and CDR2 FNYEAQ come from the germline V gene (reference sequence). CDR3 sequence (DNA): TGTGCCAGCAGCTTACTCCAGGGCTACGAGCAGTACTTC. Translation: CASSLLQGYEQYF. The variable domain in full, with the rest retrieved from reference TRBV7-7 and TRBJ2-7, is GAGVSQSPRYKVTKRGQDVTLRCDPISSHATLYWYQQALGQGPEFLTYFNYEAQPDKSGLPSDRFSAERPEGSISTLTIQRTEQRDSAMYRCASSLLQGYEQYFGPGTRLTVT.

The chain combines TRBV7-9 with TRBJ2-5, with 9 bases matching TRBD1. The V and J ends lost 3 bases and 5 bases, in that order; junction bases with no gene match: 4. The CDR3 totals 14 residues. CDR1 is SEHNR and CDR2 is FQNEAQ in the germline V gene (reference sequence). The CDR3 spells CASSFIGQGETQYF. In DNA, the CDR3 is TGTGCCAGCAGCTTCATCGGACAGGGGGAGACCCAGTACTTC. Supplemented by reference TRBV7-9 and TRBJ2-5, the full variable domain reads DTGVSQNPRHKITKRGQNVTFRCDPISEHNRLYWYRQTLGQGPEFLTYFQNEAQLEKSRLLSDRFSAERPKGSFSTLEIQRTEQGDSAMYLCASSFIGQGETQYFGPGTRLLVL.

The chain combines TRBV7-6 with TRBJ1-1, with a possible D match to TRBD1 (5 bases). V lost 1 base and J lost 0, with 6 bases in between. The CDR3 is made up of 14 amino acids. CDR1 SGHVS and CDR2 FNYEAQ come from the germline V gene. The CDR3 sequence: CASSLGGMNTEAFF. CDR3 DNA sequence: TGTGCCAGCAGCTTAGGGGGCATGAACACTGAAGCTTTCTTT.

The chain uses TRBV9 and TRBJ2-1, with no clear D. Germline lookup yields CDR1 SGDLS and CDR2 YYNGEE. Trimming removed 1 base from V and 10 bases from J, with 24 bases in between. The CDR3 totals 17 residues. As DNA, the CDR3 is TGTGCCAGCAGCGTAAAGAGCGCCATATCGGGTGGTTGGGAGCAGTTCTTC. Encoded protein: CASSVKSAISGGWEQFF. Using reference TRBV9 and TRBJ2-1 for the parts outside the CDR3, the full variable domain is DSGVTQTPKHLITATGQRVTLRCSPRSGDLSVYWYQQSLDQGLQFLIQYYNGEERAKGNILERFSAQQFPDLHSELNLSSLELGDSALYFCASSVKSAISGGWEQFFGPGTRLTVL.

The chain employs TRBV5-4 and TRBJ1-1, with 8 bases aligning to TRBD1. Germline V lookup: CDR1 SGHNT, CDR2 YYREEE (reference sequence). The CDR3 sequence is 17 residues long. Trimming cost V 2 bases and J 0 bases; bases outside gene matches: 9. The CDR3 loop is CASSLGQGTRLNTEAFF. CDR3 nucleotides: TGTGCCAGCAGCTTAGGACAGGGAACTAGATTGAACACTGAAGCTTTCTTT.

This chain uses TRBV10-3 with TRBJ1-5; TRBD1 is a possible D gene (6 bases). The germline V gene has CDR1 ENHRY and CDR2 SYGVKD. The CDR3 has 16 residues. V shed 3 bases and J shed 4 bases, with 16 bases lying between them. Written as DNA, the CDR3 is TGTGCCATCAGTGATTCTTTGACAGGAGGTAATCAGCCCCAGCATTTT. Amino acids: CAISDSLTGGNQPQHF.

CDR3 nucleotides: TGTGCCAGCAGGGAGGAAACGCCGGACTATGGCTACACCTTC. Translating it yields CASREETPDYGYTF. The rearrangement links TRBV28 to TRBJ1-2; D is ambiguous. The CDR3 is made up of 14 amino acids. Trimming removed 6 bases from V and 3 bases from J, with 14 bases in between. Germline assignment: CDR1 MDHEN and CDR2 SYDVKM.

V is TRBV5-1 and J is TRBJ1-3; D not resolved. V lost 3 bases to trimming and J lost 1 base, with 23 bases between them. Germline V gene data show CDR1 as SGHRS and CDR2 as YFSETQ. The CDR3 spans 19 residues. The CDR3 DNA follows: TGCGCCAGCAGCTCTACCGGGTCCCAGTTTCGGAGGTCTGGAAACACCATATATTTT. Its translation: CASSSTGSQFRRSGNTIYF. The full variable domain, its missing parts supplied by reference TRBV5-1 and TRBJ1-3, is KAGVTQTPRYLIKTRGQQVTLSCSPISGHRSVSWYQQTPGQGLQFLFEYFSETQRNKGNFPGRFSGRQFSNSRSEMNVSTLELGDSALYLCASSSTGSQFRRSGNTIYFGEGSWLTVV.

Concerning this clone itself: Lacking the conserved final phenylalanine or tryptophan, this CDR3 likely reflects a read error. No DNA is shown, since the ends of the CDR3 on it are uncertain; the CDR3 is the one TCRdb lists. The chain has TRBV9 and TRBJ2-7; the table assigns TRBD2, which was not confirmed against the DNA. The length of the CDR3 is 9 amino acids, counting both ends. Looked up from germline, CDR1 is SGDLS and CDR2 is YYNGEE. CDR3 loop: CASLPSREP.

The genes are TRBV28 and TRBJ1-5; D possibly corresponds to TRBD1 (5 bases). V lost 8 bases and J 4 bases, leaving 6 bases between the germline ends. The CDR3 is 11 residues long. The germline CDR1 and CDR2 sequences are MDHEN and SYDVKM. The CDR3 DNA follows: TGTGCCAGCCAGGGTAATCAGCCCCAGCATTTT. It codes for CASQGNQPQHF. Complete variable domain (other parts from reference TRBV28 and TRBJ1-5): DVKVTQSSRYLVKRTGEKVFLECVQDMDHENMFWYRQDPGLGLRLIYFSYDVKMKEKGDIPEGYSVSREKKERFSLILESASTNQTSMYLCASQGNQPQHFGDGTRLSIL.

The V gene is TRBV7-9, the J gene TRBJ1-4; 10 positions match TRBD1. Looked up from germline, CDR1 is SEHNR and CDR2 is FQNEAQ (reference sequence). This CDR3 contains 14 residues. Trimming removed 3 bases from V and 6 bases from J; junction bases left unmatched: 1. CDR3 bases: TGTGCCAGCAGCTTGGGGACAGGGGATGAAAAACTGTTTTTT. Protein product: CASSLGTGDEKLFF. Variable domain in full (rest from reference TRBV7-9 and TRBJ1-4): DTGVSQNPRHKITKRGQNVTFRCDPISEHNRLYWYRQTLGQGPEFLTYFQNEAQLEKSRLLSDRFSAERPKGSFSTLEIQRTEQGDSAMYLCASSLGTGDEKLFFGSGTQLSVL.

Here the CDR3 reads CASSSRPDEKLFF. CDR3 DNA sequence: TGTGCCAGCAGTTCCCGCCCGGATGAAAAACTGTTTTTT. The rearrangement joins TRBV27 to TRBJ1-4; D remains unclear. The CDR3 has 13 residues. Looked up from germline, CDR1 is MNHEY and CDR2 is SMNVEV (reference sequence). V was shortened by 4 bases and J by 6 bases, with 9 bases between the two germline ends. Full variable domain (rest looked up from reference TRBV27 and TRBJ1-4): EAQVTQNPRYLITVTGKKLTVTCSQNMNHEYMSWYRQDPGLGLRQIYYSMNVEVTDKGDVPEGYKVSRKEKRNFPLILESPSPNQTSLYFCASSSRPDEKLFFGSGTQLSVL.

The chain links TRBV2 to TRBJ2-7, with D possibly matching TRBD2 (6 bases). Trimming took off 2 bases at V and 5 bases at J, with 19 bases between the two ends. The CDR3 has 16 amino acids. CDR1 is SNHLY, CDR2 FYNNEI, per germline. CDR3 nucleotides: TGTGCCAGCAGTGAATCAAGATCGGCAGGGAGGAACGAGCAGTACTTC. As protein: CASSESRSAGRNEQYF.

V usage is TRBV4-2 and J usage is TRBJ1-2; TRBD1 aligns across 8 bases. This CDR3 has 16 amino acids. With 1 base clipped from V and 3 bases from J, the junction kept 7 bases outside the gene matches. Germline CDR1 LGHNA, CDR2 YNFKEQ. CDR3 in DNA: TGTGCCAGCAGCCAAGGAGTGGGACAGGTATACTATGGCTACACCTTC. Protein: CASSQGVGQVYYGYTF.

This chain joins TRBV28 and TRBJ2-5; D perhaps matches TRBD1 (6 bases). The ends were cut back, 3 bases at V and 5 bases at J, with 16 bases in the middle. The CDR3 runs 15 residues. From germline, CDR1 is MDHEN and CDR2 SYDVKM. CDR3 sequence (DNA): TGTGCCAGCAGTTTCCAGGGGAGTTTTCGGGAGACCCAGTACTTC. As protein: CASSFQGSFRETQYF.

The chain employs TRBV28 and TRBJ1-5; 10 nucleotides line up with TRBD1. The CDR3 consists of 16 residues. Per germline, CDR1 MDHEN and CDR2 SYDVKM. With 6 bases clipped from V and 5 bases from J, the junction kept 10 bases outside the gene matches. The CDR3 region has the DNA TGTGCCAGCAGCTCAGGGGACAGGGGTAGGGATCAGCCCCAGCATTTT. It is translated as CASSSGDRGRDQPQHF.

The rearrangement joins TRBV6-5 to TRBJ2-1; 9 bases agree with TRBD2. Germline V gene data show CDR1 as MNHEY and CDR2 as SVGAGI. Trimming removed 4 bases from V and 0 bases from J; junction bases left unmatched: 4. This CDR3 spans 16 amino acids. The CDR3 protein is CASSSLSGSSYNEQFF. CDR3 in DNA: TGTGCCAGCAGTTCCCTTAGCGGGAGCTCCTACAATGAGCAGTTCTTC.

The chain joins TRBV7-6 to TRBJ2-1, with 13 nucleotides matching TRBD2. V lost 5 bases to trimming and J lost 2 bases; unmatched junction nucleotides: 6. The CDR3 spans 17 residues. The germline V gene has CDR1 SGHVS and CDR2 FNYEAQ. The CDR3 sequence: CASSQRTSGGTYNEQFF. The DNA for the CDR3 is TGTGCCAGCAGCCAAAGGACTAGCGGGGGTACCTACAATGAGCAGTTCTTC.

The chain combines TRBV27 with TRBJ2-1; no firm D call. V was clipped by 5 bases and J by 5 bases, with 13 bases between them. Germline CDR1 and CDR2: MNHEY and SMNVEV (reference sequence). The CDR3 extends over 14 amino acids. CDR3 loop: CASSPSRGDNEQFF. For the CDR3, the DNA is TGTGCCAGCAGTCCCTCCCGAGGAGACAATGAGCAGTTCTTC.

The J gene is TRBJ2-1, the V gene TRBV5-4; TRBD2 matches 9 bases. In germline, CDR1 is SGHNT, CDR2 YYREEE (reference sequence). The CDR3 totals 12 residues. Trimming removed 3 bases from V and 15 bases from J; junction bases left unmatched: 7. The CDR3 region is CASSSLAGDAFF. The CDR3 coding sequence is TGTGCCAGCAGCTCCTTAGCGGGAGACGCGTTCTTC.

This clone was counted only a few times. V and J are TRBV27 and TRBJ2-7, with 9 bases identical to TRBD1. CDR3 length: 15 amino acids. Losses at the gene ends were 3 bases for V and 7 bases for J; bases not matched to a gene: 10. Germline assignment: CDR1 MNHEY and CDR2 SMNVEV (reference sequence). The CDR3 spells CASSFFGTGSREQYF. The CDR3 nucleotides read TGTGCCAGCAGTTTCTTCGGGACAGGGTCTAGAGAGCAGTACTTC.

The genes are TRBV4-1 and TRBJ2-4; unclear D gene. V lost 5 bases and J 2 bases, leaving 13 bases between the germline ends. The CDR3 sequence is 15 residues long. Looked up from germline, CDR1 is MGHRA and CDR2 is YSYEKL. CDR3 sequence reads: CASSTIGVTKNIQYF. The DNA of the CDR3 is TGCGCCAGCAGCACTATAGGAGTAACCAAAAACATTCAGTACTTC.

The chain has TRBV11-3 and TRBJ2-3, with TRBD1 matching over 7 bases. From germline, CDR1 is SGHNT and CDR2 YENEEA. This CDR3 region has 17 residues. V trimming: 2 bases; J trimming: 4 bases; junction bases outside the gene matches: 12. The CDR3 loop is CASSLKYDRAGADTQYF. The CDR3 DNA sequence: TGTGCCAGCAGCTTAAAATACGACAGGGCCGGTGCAGATACGCAGTATTTT.

V is TRBV5-1 and J is TRBJ2-2; 7 bases line up with TRBD1. Germline values: CDR1 SGHRS, CDR2 YFSETQ. The CDR3 is 15 amino acids. Germline trimming cut 1 base from V and 5 bases from J; bases unmatched to any gene: 5. CDR3 DNA sequence: TGCGCCAGCAGCTTGTCGTCAGGGGGAACCGGGGAGCTGTTTTTT. Amino acids: CASSLSSGGTGELFF. Looking up the rest from reference TRBV5-1 and TRBJ2-2 gives the full variable domain: KAGVTQTPRYLIKTRGQQVTLSCSPISGHRSVSWYQQTPGQGLQFLFEYFSETQRNKGNFPGRFSGRQFSNSRSEMNVSTLELGDSALYLCASSLSSGGTGELFFGEGSRLTVL.